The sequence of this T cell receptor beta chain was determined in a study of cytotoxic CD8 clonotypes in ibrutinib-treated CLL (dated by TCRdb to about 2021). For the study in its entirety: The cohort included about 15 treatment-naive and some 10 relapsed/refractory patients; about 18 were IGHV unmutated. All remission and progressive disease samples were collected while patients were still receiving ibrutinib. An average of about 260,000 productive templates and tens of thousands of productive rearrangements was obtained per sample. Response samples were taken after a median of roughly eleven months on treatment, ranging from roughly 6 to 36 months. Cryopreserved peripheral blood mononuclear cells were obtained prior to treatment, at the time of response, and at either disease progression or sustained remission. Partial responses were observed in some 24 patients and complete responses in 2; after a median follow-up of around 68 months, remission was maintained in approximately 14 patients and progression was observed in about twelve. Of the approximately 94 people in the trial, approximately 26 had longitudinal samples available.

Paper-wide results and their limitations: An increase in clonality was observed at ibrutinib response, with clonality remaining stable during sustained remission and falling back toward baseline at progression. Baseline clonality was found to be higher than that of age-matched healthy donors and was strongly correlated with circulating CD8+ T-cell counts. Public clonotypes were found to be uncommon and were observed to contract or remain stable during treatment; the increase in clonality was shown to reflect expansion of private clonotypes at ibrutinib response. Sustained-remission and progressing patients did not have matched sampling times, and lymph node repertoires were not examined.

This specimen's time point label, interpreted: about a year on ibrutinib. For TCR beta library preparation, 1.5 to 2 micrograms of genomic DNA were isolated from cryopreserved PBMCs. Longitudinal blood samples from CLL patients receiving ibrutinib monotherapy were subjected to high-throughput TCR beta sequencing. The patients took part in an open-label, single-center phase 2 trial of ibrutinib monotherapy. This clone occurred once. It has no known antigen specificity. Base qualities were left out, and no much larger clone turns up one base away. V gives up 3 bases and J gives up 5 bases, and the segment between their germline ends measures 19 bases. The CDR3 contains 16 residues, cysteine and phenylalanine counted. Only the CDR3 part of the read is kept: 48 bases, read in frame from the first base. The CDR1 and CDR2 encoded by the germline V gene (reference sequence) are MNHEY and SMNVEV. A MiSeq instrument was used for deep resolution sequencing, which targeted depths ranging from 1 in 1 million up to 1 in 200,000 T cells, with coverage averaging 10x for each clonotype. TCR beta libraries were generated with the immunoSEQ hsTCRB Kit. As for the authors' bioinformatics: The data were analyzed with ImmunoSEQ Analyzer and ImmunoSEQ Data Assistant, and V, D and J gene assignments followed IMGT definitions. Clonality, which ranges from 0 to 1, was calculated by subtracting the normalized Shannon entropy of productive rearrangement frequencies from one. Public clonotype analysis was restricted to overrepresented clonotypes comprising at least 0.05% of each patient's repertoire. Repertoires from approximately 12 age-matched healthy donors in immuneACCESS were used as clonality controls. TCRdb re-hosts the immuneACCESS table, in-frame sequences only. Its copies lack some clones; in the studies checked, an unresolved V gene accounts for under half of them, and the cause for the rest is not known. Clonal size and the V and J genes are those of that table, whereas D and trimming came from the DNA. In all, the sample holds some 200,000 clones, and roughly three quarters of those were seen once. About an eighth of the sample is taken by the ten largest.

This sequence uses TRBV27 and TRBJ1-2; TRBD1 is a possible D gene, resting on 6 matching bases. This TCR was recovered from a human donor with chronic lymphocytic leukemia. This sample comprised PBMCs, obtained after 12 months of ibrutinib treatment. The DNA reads TGTGCCAGCAGTTTTCTGGGGGGCGCTGGTCGGTATGGCTACACCTTC. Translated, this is CASSFLGGAGRYGYTF.